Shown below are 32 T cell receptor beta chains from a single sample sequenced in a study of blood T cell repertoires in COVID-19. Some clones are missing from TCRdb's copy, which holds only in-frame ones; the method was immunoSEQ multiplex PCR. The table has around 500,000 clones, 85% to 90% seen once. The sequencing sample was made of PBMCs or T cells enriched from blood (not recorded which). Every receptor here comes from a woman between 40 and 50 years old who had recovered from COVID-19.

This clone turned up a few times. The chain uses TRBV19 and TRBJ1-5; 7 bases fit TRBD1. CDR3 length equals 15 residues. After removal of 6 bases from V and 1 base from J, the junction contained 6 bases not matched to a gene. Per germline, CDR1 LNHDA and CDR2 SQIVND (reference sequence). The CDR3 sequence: CASRLLTGSNQPQHF. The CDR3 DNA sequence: TGTGCCAGTAGGTTATTGACAGGGAGCAATCAGCCCCAGCATTTT.

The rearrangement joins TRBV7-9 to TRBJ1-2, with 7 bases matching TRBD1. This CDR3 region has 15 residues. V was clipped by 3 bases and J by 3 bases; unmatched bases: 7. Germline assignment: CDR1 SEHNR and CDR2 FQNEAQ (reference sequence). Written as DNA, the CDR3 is TGTGCCAGCAGCTTTGCGACAGGGATTGACTATGGCTACACCTTC. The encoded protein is CASSFATGIDYGYTF.

CDR3 loop: CASRRLVLQETQYF. The CDR3, as DNA: TGCGCCAGCCGACGACTAGTCCTCCAAGAGACCCAGTACTTC. J is TRBJ2-5 and V is TRBV5-1; TRBD2 might be the D (6 bases). This CDR3 is built from 14 residues. The V and J ends lost 7 bases and 1 base respectively, with 14 bases between them. Per germline, CDR1 SGHRS and CDR2 YFSETQ.

The CDR3 protein is CASSIPGQDRDTQYF. The CDR3 coding sequence is TGTGCCAGTAGTATTCCTGGACAGGACCGAGATACGCAGTATTTT. The rearrangement joins TRBV19 to TRBJ2-3; TRBD1 matches 7 bases. With 3 bases clipped from V and 5 bases from J, the junction kept 8 bases outside the gene matches. CDR1 and CDR2 (germline): LNHDA, SQIVND (reference sequence). The CDR3 spans 15 residues.

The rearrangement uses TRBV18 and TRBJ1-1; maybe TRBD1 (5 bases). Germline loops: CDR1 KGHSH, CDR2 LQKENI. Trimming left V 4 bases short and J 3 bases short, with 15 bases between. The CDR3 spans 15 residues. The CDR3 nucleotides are TGTGCCAGCTCACTTGTCCAGGGTAGACACACTGAAGCTTTCTTT. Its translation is CASSLVQGRHTEAFF.

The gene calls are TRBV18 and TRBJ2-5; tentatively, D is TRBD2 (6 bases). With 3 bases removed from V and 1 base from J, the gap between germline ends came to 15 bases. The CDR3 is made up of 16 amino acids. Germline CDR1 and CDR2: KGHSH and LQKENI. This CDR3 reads CASSPRRGSGQETQYF. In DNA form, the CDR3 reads TGTGCCAGCTCACCGAGACGGGGGAGCGGCCAAGAGACCCAGTACTTC.

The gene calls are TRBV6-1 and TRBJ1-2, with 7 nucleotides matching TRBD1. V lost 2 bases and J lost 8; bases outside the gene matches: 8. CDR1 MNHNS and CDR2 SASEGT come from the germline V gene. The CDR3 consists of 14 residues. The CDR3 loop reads CASSEFDRVGGYTF. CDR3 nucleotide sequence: TGTGCCAGCAGTGAATTTGACAGGGTAGGCGGCTACACCTTC.

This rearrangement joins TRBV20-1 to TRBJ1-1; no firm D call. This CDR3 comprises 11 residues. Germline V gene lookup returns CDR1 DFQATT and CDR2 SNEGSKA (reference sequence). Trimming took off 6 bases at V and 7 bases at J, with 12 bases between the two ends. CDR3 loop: CSATGPGEAFF. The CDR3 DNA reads TGCAGTGCAACCGGCCCGGGTGAAGCTTTCTTT.

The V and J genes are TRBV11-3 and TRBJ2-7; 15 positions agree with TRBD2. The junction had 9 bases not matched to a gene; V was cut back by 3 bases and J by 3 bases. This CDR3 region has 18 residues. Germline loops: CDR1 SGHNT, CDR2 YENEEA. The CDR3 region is CASSFASGTSGRLYEQYF. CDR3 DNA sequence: TGTGCCAGCAGCTTCGCCTCCGGGACTAGCGGGAGGCTCTACGAGCAGTACTTC.

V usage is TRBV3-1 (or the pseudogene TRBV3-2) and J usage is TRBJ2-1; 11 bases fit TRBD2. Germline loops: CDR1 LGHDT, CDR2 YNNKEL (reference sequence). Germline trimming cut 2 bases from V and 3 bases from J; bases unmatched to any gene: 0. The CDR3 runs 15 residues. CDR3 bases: TGTGCCAGCAGCCAACTAGCGGGAGGCTACAATGAGCAGTTCTTC. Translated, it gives CASSQLAGGYNEQFF.

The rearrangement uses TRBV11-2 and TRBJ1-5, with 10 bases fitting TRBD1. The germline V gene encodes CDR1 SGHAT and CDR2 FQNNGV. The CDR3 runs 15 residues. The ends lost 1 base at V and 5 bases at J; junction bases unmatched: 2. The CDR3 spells CASSLADRGDQPQHF. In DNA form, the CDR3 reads TGTGCCAGCAGCTTAGCGGACAGGGGGGATCAGCCCCAGCATTTT.

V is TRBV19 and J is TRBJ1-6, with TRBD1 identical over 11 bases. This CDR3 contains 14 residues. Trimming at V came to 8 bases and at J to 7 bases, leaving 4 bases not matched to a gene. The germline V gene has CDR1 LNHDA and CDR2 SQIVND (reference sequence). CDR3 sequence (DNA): TGTGCCAGTGGACAGGGGGCTGGAAATTCACCCCTCCACTTT. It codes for CASGQGAGNSPLHF. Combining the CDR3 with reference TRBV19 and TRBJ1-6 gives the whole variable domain DGGITQSPKYLFRKEGQNVTLSCEQNLNHDAMYWYRQDPGQGLRLIYYSQIVNDFQKGDIAEGYSVSREKKESFPLTVTSAQKNPTAFYLCASGQGAGNSPLHFGNGTRLTVT.

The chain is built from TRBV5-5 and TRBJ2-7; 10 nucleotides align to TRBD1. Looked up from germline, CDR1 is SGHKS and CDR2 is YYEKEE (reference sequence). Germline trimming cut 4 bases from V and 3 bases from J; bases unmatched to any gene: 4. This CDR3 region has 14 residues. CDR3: CASSQGQGSYEQYF. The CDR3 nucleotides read TGTGCCAGCAGCCAGGGACAGGGGAGCTACGAGCAGTACTTC.

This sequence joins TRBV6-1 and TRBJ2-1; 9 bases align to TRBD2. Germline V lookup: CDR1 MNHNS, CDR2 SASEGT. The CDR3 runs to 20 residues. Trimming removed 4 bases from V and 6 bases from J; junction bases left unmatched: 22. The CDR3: CASSAWAVLAGGIGSNEQFF. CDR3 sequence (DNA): TGTGCCAGCAGTGCGTGGGCGGTACTAGCGGGTGGAATAGGGTCCAATGAGCAGTTCTTC.

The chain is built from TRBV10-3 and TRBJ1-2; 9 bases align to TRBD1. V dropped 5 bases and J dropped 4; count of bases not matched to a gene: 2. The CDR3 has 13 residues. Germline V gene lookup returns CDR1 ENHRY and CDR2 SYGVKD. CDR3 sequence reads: CAISLTGGYGYTF. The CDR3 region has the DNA TGTGCCATCAGTTTGACAGGGGGCTATGGCTACACCTTC.

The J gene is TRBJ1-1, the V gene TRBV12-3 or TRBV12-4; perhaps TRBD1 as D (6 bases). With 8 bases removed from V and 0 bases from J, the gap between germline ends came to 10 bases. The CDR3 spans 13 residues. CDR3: CASRGQMNTEAFF. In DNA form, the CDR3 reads TGTGCCAGCCGCGGACAGATGAACACTGAAGCTTTCTTT.

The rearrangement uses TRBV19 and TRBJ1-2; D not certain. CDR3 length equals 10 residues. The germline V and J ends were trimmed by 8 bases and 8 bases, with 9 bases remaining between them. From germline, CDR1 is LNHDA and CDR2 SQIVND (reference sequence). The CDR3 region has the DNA TGTGCCAGTGGAGGCGTGGGCTACACCTTC. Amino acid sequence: CASGGVGYTF. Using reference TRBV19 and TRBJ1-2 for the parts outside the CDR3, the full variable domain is DGGITQSPKYLFRKEGQNVTLSCEQNLNHDAMYWYRQDPGQGLRLIYYSQIVNDFQKGDIAEGYSVSREKKESFPLTVTSAQKNPTAFYLCASGGVGYTFGSGTRLTVV.

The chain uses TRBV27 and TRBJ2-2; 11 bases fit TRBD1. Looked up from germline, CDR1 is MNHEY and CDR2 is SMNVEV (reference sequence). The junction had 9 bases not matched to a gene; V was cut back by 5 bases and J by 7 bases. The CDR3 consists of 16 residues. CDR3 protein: CASSKRTGGDHGELFF. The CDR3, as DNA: TGTGCCAGCAGTAAAAGGACAGGGGGCGATCACGGGGAGCTGTTTTTT.

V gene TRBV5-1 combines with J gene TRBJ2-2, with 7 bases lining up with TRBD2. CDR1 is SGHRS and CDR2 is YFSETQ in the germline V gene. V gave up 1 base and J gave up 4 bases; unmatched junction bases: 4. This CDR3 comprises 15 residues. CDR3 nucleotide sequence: TGCGCCAGCAGCTTGTGGGAGGGTATCACCGGGGAGCTGTTTTTT. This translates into CASSLWEGITGELFF.

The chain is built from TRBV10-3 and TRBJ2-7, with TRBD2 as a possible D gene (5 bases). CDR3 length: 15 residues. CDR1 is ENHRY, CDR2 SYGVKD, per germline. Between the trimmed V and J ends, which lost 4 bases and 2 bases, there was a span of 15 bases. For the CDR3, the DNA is TGTGCCATCAGTGGAGTGAGCGGACCCACCTACGAGCAGTACTTC. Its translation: CAISGVSGPTYEQYF.

Here the CDR3 reads CASSPIRDTGVADTQYF. In DNA form, the CDR3 reads TGTGCCAGCAGCCCTATCCGGGACACGGGCGTGGCAGATACGCAGTATTTT. The V gene is TRBV5-4, the J gene TRBJ2-3, with D perhaps matching TRBD1 (6 bases). V was cut by 4 bases and J by 4 bases, with 22 bases left in between. The CDR3 extends over 17 amino acids. CDR1 and CDR2 (germline): SGHNT, YYREEE (reference sequence).

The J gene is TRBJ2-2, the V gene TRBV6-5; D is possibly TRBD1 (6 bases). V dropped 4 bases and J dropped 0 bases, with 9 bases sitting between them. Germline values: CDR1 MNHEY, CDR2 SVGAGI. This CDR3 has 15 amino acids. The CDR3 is CASSSQGPNTGELFF. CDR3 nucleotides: TGTGCCAGCAGTTCGCAGGGGCCGAACACCGGGGAGCTGTTTTTT.

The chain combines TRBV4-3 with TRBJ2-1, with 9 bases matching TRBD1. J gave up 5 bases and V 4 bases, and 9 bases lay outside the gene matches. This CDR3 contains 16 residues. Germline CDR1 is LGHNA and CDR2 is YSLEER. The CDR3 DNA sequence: TGCGCCAGCAGCCGCGGACAGGGGTACCTTAACAATGAGCAGTTCTTC. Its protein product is CASSRGQGYLNNEQFF.

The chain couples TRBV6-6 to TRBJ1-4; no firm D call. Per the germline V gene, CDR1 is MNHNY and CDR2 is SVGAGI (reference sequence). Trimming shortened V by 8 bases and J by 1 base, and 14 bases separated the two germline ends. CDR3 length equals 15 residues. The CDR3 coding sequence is TGTGCCAGCGACCCGGACTCGAAAACTAATGAAAAACTGTTTTTT. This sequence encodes CASDPDSKTNEKLFF.

CDR3: CASSLVADRGSGYEQYF. CDR3 DNA: TGCGCCAGCAGCTTGGTAGCGGACAGGGGTAGTGGCTACGAGCAGTACTTC. This chain joins TRBV5-1 and TRBJ2-7, with 9 bases aligning to TRBD1. In germline, CDR1 is SGHRS, CDR2 YFSETQ. Losses at the gene ends were 0 bases for V and 3 bases for J; bases not matched to a gene: 10. The CDR3 extends over 17 amino acids.

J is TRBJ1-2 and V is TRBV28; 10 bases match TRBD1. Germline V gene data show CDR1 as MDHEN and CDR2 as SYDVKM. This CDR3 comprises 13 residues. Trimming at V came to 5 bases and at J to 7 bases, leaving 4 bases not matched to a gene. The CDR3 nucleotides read TGTGCCAGCAGTCCGGGACAGGGGTTTGGCTACACCTTC. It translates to CASSPGQGFGYTF.

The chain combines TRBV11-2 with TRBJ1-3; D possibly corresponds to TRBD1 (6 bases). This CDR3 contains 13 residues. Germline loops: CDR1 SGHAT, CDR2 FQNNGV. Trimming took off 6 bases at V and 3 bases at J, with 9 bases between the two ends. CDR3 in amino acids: CASSTGFGNTIYF. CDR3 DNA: TGTGCCAGCAGTACAGGGTTTGGAAACACCATATATTTT.

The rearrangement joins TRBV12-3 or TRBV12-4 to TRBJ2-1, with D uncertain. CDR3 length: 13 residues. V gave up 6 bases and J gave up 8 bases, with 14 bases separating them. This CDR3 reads CASSRPGFYEQFF. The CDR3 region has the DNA TGTGCCAGCAGCCGCCCTGGCTTCTATGAGCAGTTCTTC.

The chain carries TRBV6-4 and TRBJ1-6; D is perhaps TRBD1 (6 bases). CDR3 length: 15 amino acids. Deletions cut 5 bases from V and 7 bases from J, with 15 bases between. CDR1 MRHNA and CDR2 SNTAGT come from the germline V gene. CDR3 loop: CASSWTADGNSPLHF. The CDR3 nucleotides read TGTGCCAGCAGTTGGACAGCGGACGGGAATTCACCCCTCCACTTT.

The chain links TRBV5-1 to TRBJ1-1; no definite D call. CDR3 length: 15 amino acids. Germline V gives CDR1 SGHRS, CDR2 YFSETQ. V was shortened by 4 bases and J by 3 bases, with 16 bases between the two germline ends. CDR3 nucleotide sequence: TGCGCCAGCAGCCAGGTTCCCTCCTCGGACACTGAAGCTTTCTTT. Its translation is CASSQVPSSDTEAFF.

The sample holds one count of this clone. The CDR3 loop is CASSGPRGTQYF. The CDR3 DNA reads as TGTGCCAGCAGCGGACCAAGGGGGACCCAGTACTTC. The chain links TRBV11-2 to TRBJ2-5, with a tentative D call TRBD1 (5 bases). Deletions cut 5 bases from V and 7 bases from J, with 11 bases between. CDR3 size: 12 residues. Germline CDR1 SGHAT, CDR2 FQNNGV.

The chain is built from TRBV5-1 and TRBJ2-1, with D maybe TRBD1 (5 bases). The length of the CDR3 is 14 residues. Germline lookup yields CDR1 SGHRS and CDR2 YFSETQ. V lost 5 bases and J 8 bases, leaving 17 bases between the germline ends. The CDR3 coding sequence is TGCGCCAGCAGTCCGCAGGGAAATATATATGAGCAGTTCTTC. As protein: CASSPQGNIYEQFF. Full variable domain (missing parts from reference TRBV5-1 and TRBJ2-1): KAGVTQTPRYLIKTRGQQVTLSCSPISGHRSVSWYQQTPGQGLQFLFEYFSETQRNKGNFPGRFSGRQFSNSRSEMNVSTLELGDSALYLCASSPQGNIYEQFFGPGTRLTVL.